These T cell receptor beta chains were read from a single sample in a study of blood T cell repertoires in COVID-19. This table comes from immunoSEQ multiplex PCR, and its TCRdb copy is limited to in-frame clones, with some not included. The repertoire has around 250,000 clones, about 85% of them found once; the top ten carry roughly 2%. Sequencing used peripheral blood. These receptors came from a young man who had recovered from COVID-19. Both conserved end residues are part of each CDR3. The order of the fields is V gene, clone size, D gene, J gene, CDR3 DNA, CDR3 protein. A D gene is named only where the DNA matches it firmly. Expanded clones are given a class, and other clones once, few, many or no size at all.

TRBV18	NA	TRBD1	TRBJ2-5	TGTGCCAGCTCACCAACGGGACAGGGGAAGACCCAGTACTTC	CASSPTGQGKTQYF
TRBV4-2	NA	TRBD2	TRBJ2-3	TGTGCCAGCAGCCAAGACTGGGTAGCGGGGGGCCTCGTCACAGATACGCAGTATTTT	CASSQDWVAGGLVTDTQYF
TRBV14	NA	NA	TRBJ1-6	TGTGCCAGCAGCCAAATACAGGGTTATAATTCACCCCTCCACTTT	CASSQIQGYNSPLHF
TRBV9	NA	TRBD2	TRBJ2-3	TGTGCCAGCAGCGTAGGGACTAGAGGCGTGGTGTATTTT	CASSVGTRGVVYF
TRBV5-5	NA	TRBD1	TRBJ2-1	TGTGCCAGCAGACTGGACAGGGTGGAGCAGTTCTTC	CASRLDRVEQFF
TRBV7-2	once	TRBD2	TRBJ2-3	TGTGCCAGCAGTCCTAGCGGGCGTAGCACAGATACGCAGTATTTT	CASSPSGRSTDTQYF
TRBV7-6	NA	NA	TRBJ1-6	TGTGCCAGCAGCTTAGCCGGTGAATCCTATAATTCACCCCTCCACTTT	CASSLAGESYNSPLHF
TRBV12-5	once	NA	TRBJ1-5	TGTGCTAGTGGTTTGTCCCCCCGTGATCAGCCCCAGCATTTT	CASGLSPRDQPQHF
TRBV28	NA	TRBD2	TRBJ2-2	TGTGCCAGCAGTCCACAGGGTTGGGCTAGCGGGGGGGCCGTCGGGGAGCTGTTTTTT	CASSPQGWASGGAVGELFF
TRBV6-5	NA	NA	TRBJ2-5	TGTGCCAGCAGTTACTCTTACTACCCACAAGAGACCCAGTACTTC	CASSYSYYPQETQYF
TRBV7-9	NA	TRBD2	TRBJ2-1	TGTGCCAGCAGCCTGACTAGCGCCAATGAGCAGTTCTTC	CASSLTSANEQFF
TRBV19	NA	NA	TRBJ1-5	TGTGCCAGTAGACCACAGGTGGGGCGTCAGCCCCAGCATTTT	CASRPQVGRQPQHF
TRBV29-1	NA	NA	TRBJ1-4	TGCAGCGTTGAAGATCCCAGGGAAGCAACTAATGAAAAACTGTTTTTT	CSVEDPREATNEKLFF
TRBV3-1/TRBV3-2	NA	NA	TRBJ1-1	TGTGCCAGCAGCCAAGTGACACAGGGATGGAACACTGAAGCTTTCTTT	CASSQVTQGWNTEAFF
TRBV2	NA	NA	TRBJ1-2	TGTGCCAGCAGTGATTCTCAGGACAGCTCCTGGCGGGGCTACACCTTC	CASSDSQDSSWRGYTF
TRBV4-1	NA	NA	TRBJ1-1	TGCGCCAGCAGCCAAGCGCATTGGGGCAACACTGAAGCTTTCTTT	CASSQAHWGNTEAFF
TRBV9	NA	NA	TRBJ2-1	TGTGCCAGCAGCCCGCGGAGGACAGCCTCCTACAATGAGCAGTTCTTC	CASSPRRTASYNEQFF
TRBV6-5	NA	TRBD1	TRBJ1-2	TGTGCCAGCAGTCTCCTTTTGGGGACAGCCTATGGCTACACCTTC	CASSLLLGTAYGYTF
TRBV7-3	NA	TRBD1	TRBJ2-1	TGTGCCAGCAGCTATACAGGGGACCACTACAATGAGCAGTTCTTC	CASSYTGDHYNEQFF
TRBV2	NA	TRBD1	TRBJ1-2	TGTGCCAGCAGAGGGGACAGGGTGGTTGGCTACACCTTC	CASRGDRVVGYTF
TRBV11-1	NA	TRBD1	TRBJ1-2	TGTGCCAGCAGCTGGAATGACAGGGGAGACTACACCTTC	CASSWNDRGDYTF
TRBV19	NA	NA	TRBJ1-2	TGTGCCAGTAGTGTAGACAGTAACTATGGCTACACCTTC	CASSVDSNYGYTF
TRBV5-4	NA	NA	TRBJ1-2	TGTGCCAGCAGCTTGGATCCCCAGTATGGCTACACCTTC	CASSLDPQYGYTF
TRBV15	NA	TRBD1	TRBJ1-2	TGTGCCACCAGCAGGGACAGGGCCCTGAACTATGGCTACACCTTC	CATSRDRALNYGYTF
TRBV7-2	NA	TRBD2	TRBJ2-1	TGTGCCAGCAGAAGAGCGGGGTCCTCCTACAATGAGCAGTTCTTC	CASRRAGSSYNEQFF
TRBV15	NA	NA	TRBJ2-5	TGTGCCACCAGCAGAGATGCCCCCAGCCAAGAGACCCAGTACTTC	CATSRDAPSQETQYF
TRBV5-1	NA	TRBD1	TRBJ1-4	TGCGCCAGCAGCGGGGACAGTTCAACTAATGAAAAACTGTTTTTT	CASSGDSSTNEKLFF
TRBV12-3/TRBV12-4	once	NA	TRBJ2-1	TGTGCCAGCAGTCCCGGTTCCTACAATGAGCAGTTCTTC	CASSPGSYNEQFF
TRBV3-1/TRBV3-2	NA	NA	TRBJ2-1	TGTGCCAGCAGCCAACAGAGGGATGAGCAGTTCTTC	CASSQQRDEQFF
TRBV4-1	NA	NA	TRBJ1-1	TGCGCCAGCAGCCAAGTCGCGAGGGAAGGAGCTTTCTTT	CASSQVAREGAFF
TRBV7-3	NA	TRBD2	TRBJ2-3	TGTGCCAGCAGCCTAGCGGGGAGGCCAGATACGCAGTATTTT	CASSLAGRPDTQYF
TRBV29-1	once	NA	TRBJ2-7	TGCAGCGTTGCTTGGAGCTCCTACGAGCAGTACTTC	CSVAWSSYEQYF
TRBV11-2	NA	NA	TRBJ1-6	TGTGCCAGCAGCGCGGAAAGCAATTCACCCCTCCACTTT	CASSAESNSPLHF
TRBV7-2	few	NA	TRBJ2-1	TGTGCCAGCAGCTTAGCGGGGGGGCTCTACAATGAGCAGTTCTTC	CASSLAGGLYNEQFF
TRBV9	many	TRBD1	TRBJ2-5	TGTGCCAGCAGCAGGACAGGGGAAGAGACCCAGTACTTC	CASSRTGEETQYF
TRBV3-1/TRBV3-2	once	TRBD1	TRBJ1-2	TGTGCCAGCAGCCGGAGACAGGGAACGAACTATGGCTACACCTTC	CASSRRQGTNYGYTF
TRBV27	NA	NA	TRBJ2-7	TGTGCCAGCAGTTACGACAGCCTATTTTCCTACGAGCAGTACTTC	CASSYDSLFSYEQYF